The present T cell receptor (beta chain) was sequenced within a study of neurological immune-mediated disorders (dated by TCRdb to between 2017 and 2020). With regard to the full study: Among the 35 or so multiple sclerosis patients, relapsing-remitting MS was present in about 31 and secondary progressive MS was present in 3. Using UMI-based sequencing, the study compared peripheral blood TCR-beta repertoires from patients with HTLV-I-associated myelopathy (HAM/TSP), patients with multiple sclerosis, and healthy controls. Alongside PBMC samples, the set of about 97 TCR-beta libraries contained longitudinal samples, technical triplicates, and paired CD4+ and CD8+ T-cell subsets that had been sorted. Of the approximately 68 subjects in the cohort, approximately 15 were HAM/TSP patients, about 34 were multiple sclerosis patients, and 20 were healthy controls. Points the paper makes about the study in general: TCR clonal expansion was highest in HAM/TSP patients and lowest in MS patients, with MS patients falling below even healthy controls. Across subjects, expanded clones never shared an identical CDR3 amino acid sequence, which suggests that the TCR-beta repertoires in every group were private. In phylogenetic analysis, the repertoires of 18 of 34 MS patients grouped into a cluster of related CDR3 sequences, which suggests a possible signature at the repertoire level. The MS cluster showed no association with clinical or MRI features, and the authors stated that larger cohorts are needed.

The V end loses 2 bases and the J end loses 1 base, and a stretch of 6 bases separates them. CDR1 and CDR2, per the germline V gene, are SGDLS and YYNGEE. Measured from the cysteine to the phenylalanine, the CDR3 is 13 residues long. Only CDR3 DNA remains: 39 bases, in frame from the first base. cDNA was synthesized by template-switch 5'RACE using a primer with a 10-nucleotide random unique molecular identifier that tagged each TCR transcript. Over 190 million TCR-beta sequences, covering 15-18 subjects, were produced in each sequencing run. The RNeasy kit was used to extract total RNA. The KAPA Real-time Library Amplification kit was used to amplify TCR-beta VDJ regions with primers for the TCR constant region and the 5'RACE anchor. A first PCR added sample indexes and Illumina adaptors, and a second PCR then raised library yield. After purification with Ampure beads, the TCR product of roughly 650 bp was size-selected on a 2% E-gel SizeSelection system. Before pooling, library quality was checked on a Bioanalyzer, concentration was measured with Qubit, and libraries were quantified with the Kapa Library Quantification kit. Libraries were sequenced paired-end 2 x 150 bp on an Illumina HiSeq 2500. To increase sequence diversity, about 25-31% phiX was spiked into each library pool. Processing in the source paper ran as follows. The quality-filtered reads were processed with the UMI-based MiGEC pipeline, whose error correction step removed more than 80% of the raw TCR sequences. VDJ genes were aligned to IMGT germline references, and each clonotype was defined by a unique CDR3 amino acid sequence together with V-J genes. Clonal expansion, Shannon diversity, and CDR3 relatedness (CalcPairwiseDistances, ClusterSamples) were evaluated with VDJtools, and phylogenetic trees were built with CLCbio workbench. Using coefficient-of-variation modelling across technical triplicates, the study counted a clone as expanded if it had at least 8 unique UMIs. The public sequencing data were trimmed at Q25 with fastp and processed into clonotypes with MiXCR by TCRdb, which kept only in-frame beta chains. Every CDR3 protein is listed once, alongside the most common genes and DNA of its rows. The V and J calls and clone size are TCRdb's, not the authors'. The table for this sample lists 50,000 or so distinct CDR3 sequences; about 3.7% of them were counted only once. About 6% of the sample comes from the top ten.

For the unsorted PBMC libraries, 2 million PBMCs were stored in RNAlater at -80 degrees C until RNA extraction and were used to generate the libraries. Multiple sclerosis patients were enrolled in a US clinical protocol evaluating disease progression by magnetic resonance imaging. Peripheral blood was subjected to Ficoll-Hypaque density gradient centrifugation to isolate PBMCs, which were then cryopreserved in liquid nitrogen. This clonotype was counted ten times or more. The antigen it recognizes is unknown. No base quality values were provided; no much bigger clone lies one nucleotide off. The chain is encoded by TRBV9 joined to TRBJ1-1; the best D guess is TRBD1, with 5 bases matching. The source is a man between 40 and 49 years old with multiple sclerosis. Sequencing input: PBMCs. The nucleotide sequence is TGTGCCAGCAGCGTCACAGGGAACACTGAAGCTTTCTTT. Its product reads: CASSVTGNTEAFF.